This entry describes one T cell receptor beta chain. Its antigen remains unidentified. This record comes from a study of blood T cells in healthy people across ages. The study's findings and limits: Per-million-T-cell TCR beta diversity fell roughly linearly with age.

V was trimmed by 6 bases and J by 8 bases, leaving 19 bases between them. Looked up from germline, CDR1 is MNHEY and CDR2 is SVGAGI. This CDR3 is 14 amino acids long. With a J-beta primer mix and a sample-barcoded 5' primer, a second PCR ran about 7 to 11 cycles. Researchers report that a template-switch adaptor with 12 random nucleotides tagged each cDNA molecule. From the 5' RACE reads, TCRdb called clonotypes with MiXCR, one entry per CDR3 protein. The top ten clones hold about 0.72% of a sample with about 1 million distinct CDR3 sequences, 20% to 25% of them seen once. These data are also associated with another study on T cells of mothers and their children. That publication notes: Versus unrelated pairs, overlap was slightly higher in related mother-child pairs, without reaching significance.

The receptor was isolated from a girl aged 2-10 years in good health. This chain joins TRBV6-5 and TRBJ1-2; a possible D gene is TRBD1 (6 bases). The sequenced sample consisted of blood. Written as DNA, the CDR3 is TGTGCCAGCAGCCCCAGGGGACGCGGGGAGGGCTACACCTTC. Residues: CASSPRGRGEGYTF.